This entry lists 28 T cell receptor beta chains sequenced from one sample in a study of CD8+CD57+ T cells in acquired aplastic anemia. Before being chosen for sequencing, patients had shown CD8+CD57+ cell expansion by flow cytometry. Profiling that covered TCR beta VDJ and CDR3 relied on genomic DNA as its template. Each CDR3 protein gets one entry after TCRdb re-called the reads with MiXCR. The sample records 95,000 to 150,000 distinct CDR3 sequences, under 65% being singletons. Sequenced sample: sorted CD4+, CD8+, or CD8+CD57+ T cells (not recorded which) from PBMCs. The receptors shown here come from a human donor with aplastic anemia.

This clonotype was counted a single time. The V and J genes are TRBV12-3 or TRBV12-4 and TRBJ2-7, with no clear D. The CDR3 has 13 amino acids. Trimming pared 3 bases from V and 3 bases from J, leaving 9 bases between. CDR3 protein: CASSFRPSYEQYF. In DNA, the CDR3 is TGTGCCAGCAGTTTCCGCCCCAGCTACGAGCAGTACTTC.

The chain couples TRBV10-3 to TRBJ1-4; 8 bases are shared with TRBD1. The CDR3 extends over 15 amino acids. Per germline, CDR1 ENHRY and CDR2 SYGVKD. V trimming: 10 bases; J trimming: 2 bases; junction bases outside the gene matches: 9. The CDR3 DNA reads TGTGCCAGCAAAAAATACAGGGGGACTAATGAAAAACTGTTTTTT. Translating it yields CASKKYRGTNEKLFF.

The chain carries TRBV7-8 and TRBJ1-5; the D is unclear. Trimming removed 5 bases at V and 6 bases at J, with 11 bases between. This CDR3 contains 13 residues. Germline loops: CDR1 SGHVS, CDR2 FQNEAQ. CDR3 nucleotides: TGTGCCAGCAGCCAAAAAAAATTTCAGCCCCAGCATTTT. Translation gives CASSQKKFQPQHF.

This clonotype has only a few counts. V gene TRBV12-3 or TRBV12-4 combines with J gene TRBJ2-2; tentative D call: TRBD1 (6 bases). Trimming shortened V by 2 bases and J by 3 bases, and 10 bases separated the two germline ends. The CDR3 runs to 15 residues. CDR3 sequence (DNA): TGTGCCAGCAGTTTACAGGGGCCTTACACCGGGGAGCTGTTTTTT. Amino acid sequence: CASSLQGPYTGELFF.

In this sample, this clonotype turned up many times. The chain has TRBV2 and TRBJ2-1; D call uncertain. The ends were cut back, 5 bases at V and 5 bases at J, with 13 bases in the middle. There are 14 residues in the CDR3. Germline V gives CDR1 SNHLY, CDR2 FYNNEI. The CDR3 protein is CASSSPGLDNEQFF. The CDR3 bases are TGTGCCAGCAGTTCCCCGGGCCTGGACAATGAGCAGTTCTTC.

The chain recombines TRBV24-1 with TRBJ2-1; 10 bases align to TRBD2. This CDR3 spans 15 amino acids. V dropped 3 bases and J dropped 8; count of bases not matched to a gene: 6. CDR1 and CDR2 from the germline V gene are KGHDR and SFDVKD. The CDR3, as DNA: TGTGCCACCAGTGATGCTAGCGGGAGTATGCATGAGCAGTTCTTC. It translates to CATSDASGSMHEQFF.

This chain joins TRBV7-9 and TRBJ1-6; tentatively, D is TRBD1 (6 bases). The CDR3 runs to 14 residues. The germline CDR1 and CDR2 sequences are SEHNR and FQNEAQ (reference sequence). The V gene lost 5 bases and the J gene lost 9 bases, with 14 bases spanning the gap. The CDR3 protein is CASSRDRPVSPLHF. The CDR3 DNA is TGTGCCAGCAGCCGCGACAGGCCCGTTTCACCCCTCCACTTT.

Points on this clonotype: The junction departs from the called germline gene at one end, perhaps through a read error. V usage is TRBV25-1 and J usage is TRBJ2-5; TRBD1 matches 7 bases. This CDR3 is built from 14 residues. Germline CDR1 MGHDK, CDR2 SYGVNS. The CDR3 sequence is CVSSLRDSRETQYF. Written as DNA, the CDR3 is TGTGTCAGCAGTCTACGGGACAGTAGAGAGACCCAGTACTTC.

The genes are TRBV20-1 and TRBJ2-5, with TRBD2 matching over 11 bases. Germline-derived CDR1 and CDR2 are DFQATT and SNEGSKA (reference sequence). The CDR3 extends over 18 amino acids. V gave up 3 bases and J gave up 1 base; unmatched junction bases: 13. DNA of the CDR3: TGCAGTGCTAGGGTCTTCGGCCTAGCGGGGGGAGTCCAAGAGACCCAGTACTTC. It encodes CSARVFGLAGGVQETQYF.

This clonotype was counted ten times or more. This chain uses TRBV15 with TRBJ1-4; 7 positions match TRBD1. Germline V gene lookup returns CDR1 LNHNV and CDR2 YYDKDF (reference sequence). J gave up 3 bases and V 5 bases, and 15 bases lay outside the gene matches. The CDR3 is made up of 18 amino acids. CDR3 loop: CATSEGGRGGTANEKLFF. CDR3 sequence (DNA): TGTGCCACCAGCGAGGGGGGCAGGGGGGGGACAGCTAATGAAAAACTGTTTTTT. Based on the CDR3 plus reference TRBV15 and TRBJ1-4, the full variable domain is DAMVIQNPRYQVTQFGKPVTLSCSQTLNHNVMYWYQQKSSQAPKLLFHYYDKDFNNEADTPDNFQSRRPNTSFCFLDIRSPGLGDTAMYLCATSEGGRGGTANEKLFFGSGTQLSVL.

V gene TRBV2 combines with J gene TRBJ2-7, with D possibly called TRBD1 or TRBD2 (5 bases each). Germline values: CDR1 SNHLY, CDR2 FYNNEI. The CDR3 covers 13 residues. Trimming stripped 8 bases from V and 5 bases from J, with 16 bases between. CDR3 sequence: CASGSGARDEQYF. The DNA for the CDR3 is TGTGCCAGCGGGTCCGGGGCTAGGGACGAGCAGTACTTC. Supplemented by reference TRBV2 and TRBJ2-7, the full variable domain reads EPEVTQTPSHQVTQMGQEVILRCVPISNHLYFYWYRQILGQKVEFLVSFYNNEISEKSEIFDDQFSVERPDGSNFTLKIRSTKLEDSAMYFCASGSGARDEQYFGPGTRLTVT.

The chain has TRBV24-1 and TRBJ2-1; 7 nucleotides line up with TRBD1. Per germline, CDR1 KGHDR and CDR2 SFDVKD. This CDR3 has 16 residues. With V trimmed by 0 bases and J by 1 base, 2 bases remained unmatched. CDR3 loop: CATSDLNRGSYNEQFF. CDR3 in DNA: TGTGCCACCAGTGATTTGAACAGGGGATCCTACAATGAGCAGTTCTTC.

This chain links TRBV29-1 with TRBJ1-1, with 9 bases that match TRBD1. The CDR3 is 12 amino acids. V dropped 8 bases and J dropped 7; count of bases not matched to a gene: 8. The germline CDR1 and CDR2 sequences are SQVTM and ANQGSEA. The CDR3 sequence: CSLPGTGFEAFF. The DNA of the CDR3 is TGCAGCCTCCCAGGGACAGGGTTTGAAGCTTTCTTT.

The chain uses TRBV9 and TRBJ2-7; D may be TRBD1 or TRBD2 (5 bases each). The length of the CDR3 is 15 residues. The V gene's germline CDR1 is SGDLS and CDR2 YYNGEE. Trimming stripped 4 bases from V and 7 bases from J, with 21 bases between. CDR3 in amino acids: CASSFSGAGPREQYF. Written as DNA, the CDR3 is TGTGCCAGCAGCTTCTCCGGGGCAGGACCTCGGGAGCAGTACTTC.

The V gene is TRBV24-1, the J gene TRBJ1-2, with unresolved D. CDR3 size: 12 residues. Germline CDR1 and CDR2: KGHDR and SFDVKD. V was clipped by 4 bases and J by 3 bases, with 5 bases between them. This CDR3 is CATSDPDYGYTF. The CDR3 DNA is TGTGCCACCAGTGACCCGGACTATGGCTACACCTTC.

The chain recombines TRBV20-1 with TRBJ2-5; 7 bases align to TRBD1. Trimming at V came to 6 bases and at J to 4 bases, leaving 11 bases not matched to a gene. The length of the CDR3 is 14 residues. The germline V gene has CDR1 DFQATT and CDR2 SNEGSKA (reference sequence). The DNA for the CDR3 is TGCAGTGCCCTTCGTGAATGGGACAGAGAGACCCAGTACTTC. Amino acid sequence: CSALREWDRETQYF.

This chain uses TRBV15 with TRBJ2-7; TRBD1 is a possible D gene (6 bases). Trimming removed 5 bases from V and 4 bases from J, with 15 bases in between. Germline CDR1 reads LNHNV; CDR2 reads YYDKDF (reference sequence). The CDR3 is made up of 14 amino acids. The DNA for the CDR3 is TGTGCCACCAGCCATACTCAGGACAGATACGAGCAGTACTTC. It translates to CATSHTQDRYEQYF.

The chain links TRBV2 to TRBJ2-2; no reliable D call. Between the trimmed V and J ends, which lost 4 bases and 8 bases, there was a span of 5 bases. This CDR3 is 11 amino acids long. Germline V gene sequence: CDR1 SNHLY, CDR2 FYNNEI. CDR3 DNA sequence: TGTGCCAGCAGTGGTAAAGGGGAGCTGTTTTTT. Residues: CASSGKGELFF.

V gene TRBV2 combines with J gene TRBJ1-1; 8 bases align to TRBD1. J gave up 4 bases and V 8 bases, and 9 bases lay outside the gene matches. CDR1 and CDR2 (germline): SNHLY, FYNNEI. The CDR3 runs to 14 residues. The CDR3 nucleotides read TGTGCCAGCGGTTATACAGGGGGTGGCACTGAAGCTTTCTTT. Translating gives CASGYTGGGTEAFF.

The chain has TRBV19 and TRBJ2-7; tentatively, D is TRBD1 or TRBD2 (6 bases each). Germline CDR1 reads LNHDA; CDR2 reads SQIVND (reference sequence). The V and J ends lost 0 bases and 5 bases respectively, with 8 bases between them. The CDR3 contains 13 residues. CDR3 DNA sequence: TGTGCCAGTAGTATAGAGGGGGGCAACGAGCAGTACTTC. It is translated as CASSIEGGNEQYF.

The gene calls are TRBV10-3 and TRBJ1-1; weak D call: TRBD1 (6 bases). The CDR3 runs 14 residues. Trimming took off 4 bases at V and 5 bases at J, with 14 bases between the two ends. Germline-derived CDR1 and CDR2 are ENHRY and SYGVKD. CDR3 residues: CAISGQGRDTEAFF. CDR3 sequence (DNA): TGTGCCATCAGTGGTCAGGGGAGGGATACTGAAGCTTTCTTT.

The genes are TRBV7-6 and TRBJ2-5; D call uncertain. CDR1 is SGHVS and CDR2 is FNYEAQ in the germline V gene. V was pared by 1 base and J by 7 bases, with 7 bases between. This CDR3 has 12 amino acids. The CDR3 sequence: CASSLEMGTQYF. As DNA, the CDR3 is TGTGCCAGCAGCTTAGAGATGGGGACCCAGTACTTC.

CDR3: CASSLGASGGIDTQYF. CDR3 coding DNA: TGTGCCAGCAGCCTAGGGGCTAGCGGGGGTATAGATACGCAGTATTTT. The chain links TRBV11-2 to TRBJ2-3; 10 bases are shared with TRBD2. Trimming took 5 bases from V and 5 from J; bases not matched to a gene: 10. CDR3 length equals 16 residues. Looked up from germline, CDR1 is SGHAT and CDR2 is FQNNGV. Variable domain in full (rest from reference TRBV11-2 and TRBJ2-3): EAGVAQSPRYKIIEKRQSVAFWCNPISGHATLYWYQQILGQGPKLLIQFQNNGVVDDSQLPKDRFSAERLKGVDSTLKIQPAKLEDSAVYLCASSLGASGGIDTQYFGPGTRLTVL.

This clonotype came up a few times. The rearrangement joins TRBV24-1 to TRBJ2-2; D is uncertain. CDR3 length equals 20 residues. Germline V gene sequence: CDR1 KGHDR, CDR2 SFDVKD. With 3 bases removed from V and 4 bases from J, the gap between germline ends came to 26 bases. CDR3: CATSDLVTPVVPQSTGELFF. Here the CDR3 DNA reads TGTGCCACCAGTGATCTGGTCACCCCGGTGGTCCCCCAGAGCACCGGGGAGCTGTTTTTT.

The chain is built from TRBV2 and TRBJ2-1; 10 nucleotides match TRBD1. Germline V gene lookup returns CDR1 SNHLY and CDR2 FYNNEI. The length of the CDR3 is 15 residues. V lost 6 bases to trimming and J lost 8 bases; unmatched junction nucleotides: 10. This chain's CDR3 is CASRPGQGRYDEQFF. The CDR3 bases are TGTGCCAGCAGGCCGGGACAGGGGAGGTACGATGAGCAGTTCTTC. The full variable domain, its missing parts supplied by reference TRBV2 and TRBJ2-1, is EPEVTQTPSHQVTQMGQEVILRCVPISNHLYFYWYRQILGQKVEFLVSFYNNEISEKSEIFDDQFSVERPDGSNFTLKIRSTKLEDSAMYFCASRPGQGRYDEQFFGPGTRLTVL.

The sample holds a few counts of this clonotype. The chain is built from TRBV19 and TRBJ2-5, with 8 bases that match TRBD2. Germline V lookup: CDR1 LNHDA, CDR2 SQIVND (reference sequence). V lost 8 bases and J lost 4; bases outside the gene matches: 6. This CDR3 is built from 13 residues. The CDR3 region is CASSAGGGETQYF. The CDR3 DNA reads as TGTGCCAGTTCTGCGGGAGGAGGAGAGACCCAGTACTTC.

The chain joins TRBV5-8 to TRBJ2-5, with D tentatively TRBD2 (5 bases). Germline CDR1 reads SGHTS; CDR2 reads YDEGEE. With 4 bases removed from V and 2 bases from J, the gap between germline ends came to 15 bases. The length of the CDR3 is 15 residues. The CDR3 is CASSPRASKQETQYF. CDR3 bases: TGTGCCAGCAGCCCCCGAGCTAGCAAGCAAGAGACCCAGTACTTC. The full variable domain, rest sourced from reference TRBV5-8 and TRBJ2-5, is EAGVTQSPTHLIKTRGQQATLRCSPISGHTSVYWYQQALGLGLQFLLWYDEGEERNRGNFPPRFSGRQFPNYSSELNVNALELEDSALYLCASSPRASKQETQYFGPGTRLLVL.

V usage is TRBV20-1 and J usage is TRBJ1-2, with TRBD1 as a possible D gene (6 bases). Germline V gene data show CDR1 as DFQATT and CDR2 as SNEGSKA (reference sequence). V lost 1 base, J lost 8 bases, and 11 bases lay in between. The CDR3 has 12 residues. The DNA of the CDR3 is TGCAGTGCTAGAGTACAGGGTGGCGGCTACACCTTC. Its protein is CSARVQGGGYTF.